The 28 T cell receptor beta chains below were found in one sample sequenced in a study of CD8 T cells in ankylosing spondylitis. Notes on the study in general: Characteristic, it appeared, of ankylosing spondylitis blood was a TCR beta motif of about eight highly homologous variants.

TCRdb redid the calling of the 5' RACE reads with MiXCR, one entry per CDR3 protein. The table has under 850,000 distinct CDR3 sequences, 15% to 20% seen once; the top ten hold around 19%. These TCRs are of unknown antigen specificity. What was sequenced was blood, either unsorted or a sorted T cell fraction (not recorded which). These receptors all stem from a male donor with ankylosing spondylitis.

There are a few counts of this clonotype. The rearrangement links TRBV18 to TRBJ1-5, with 7 positions matching TRBD1. Trimming removed 0 bases from V and 9 bases from J; junction bases left unmatched: 8. This CDR3 region has 15 residues. The germline V gene has CDR1 KGHSH and CDR2 LQKENI. The CDR3 nucleotides are TGTGCCAGCTCACCACCCCCAGGGGGAGTGGTGCCCCAGCATTTT. Translated: CASSPPPGGVVPQHF.

The rearrangement uses TRBV5-1 and TRBJ2-3; D may be TRBD1 or TRBD2 (6 bases each). V was shortened by 4 bases and J by 1 base, with 25 bases between the two germline ends. The germline gives CDR1 SGHRS, CDR2 YFSETQ. The CDR3 totals 19 residues. The CDR3 DNA is TGCGCCAGCAGCGGGGGGCTGAGTAGTCCTCTCCGTGGCACAGATACGCAGTATTTT. Translated, it gives CASSGGLSSPLRGTDTQYF.

The V call is TRBV7-7, the J call TRBJ2-5; D is perhaps TRBD2 (6 bases). The CDR3 is made up of 15 amino acids. Trimming shortened V by 2 bases and J by 7 bases, and 17 bases separated the two germline ends. CDR1 is SSHAT and CDR2 is FNYEAQ in the germline V gene (reference sequence). CDR3 amino acids: CASSLIAGPDGTQYF. CDR3 coding DNA: TGTGCCAGCAGCTTAATCGCGGGACCTGACGGGACCCAGTACTTC.

The chain uses TRBV7-3 and TRBJ2-3; 11 nucleotides match TRBD2. The CDR3 has 15 residues. Unmatched junction bases numbered 7, after V lost 5 bases and J lost 6 bases. The germline V gene encodes CDR1 SGHTA and CDR2 FQGTGA. CDR3 nucleotides: TGTGCCAGCAGCCGGACTAGCGGGCCTGGGGATACGCAGTATTTT. It is translated as CASSRTSGPGDTQYF.

This clonotype has just a few counts. The J gene is TRBJ2-7, the V gene TRBV12-3 or TRBV12-4; D might be TRBD2 (5 bases). The CDR3 totals 15 residues. V was trimmed by 3 bases and J by 4 bases, leaving 16 bases between them. CDR3: CASSLGGGWAYEQYF. In DNA form, the CDR3 reads TGTGCCAGCAGTTTGGGTGGCGGGTGGGCTTACGAGCAGTACTTC.

The table lists this clonotype with a few counts. The DNA of the CDR3 is TGCGCCAGCATCCCCGGGGGACTAGCGGGAGGAGAGACCCAGTACTTC. This translates into CASIPGGLAGGETQYF. This rearrangement joins TRBV10-2 to TRBJ2-5, with 15 bases that match TRBD2. V dropped 7 bases and J dropped 4; count of bases not matched to a gene: 7. The CDR3 spans 16 residues. The germline gives CDR1 WSHSY, CDR2 SAAADI.

The table lists this clonotype with a few counts. V is TRBV6-1 and J is TRBJ1-2; D perhaps matches TRBD1 (6 bases). Trimming took 4 bases from V and 4 from J, leaving 13 bases between them. Germline lookup yields CDR1 MNHNS and CDR2 SASEGT. The CDR3 extends over 14 amino acids. The CDR3 region has the DNA TGTGCCAGCAGTGGTACAGGGTCGGTCTATGGCTACACCTTC. It yields the protein CASSGTGSVYGYTF.

This chain joins TRBV25-1 and TRBJ1-6; D gene uncertain. This CDR3 spans 16 amino acids. Per germline, CDR1 MGHDK and CDR2 SYGVNS. The V end lost 4 bases, the J end lost 10 bases, and 20 bases lay between the germline ends. The CDR3 region has the DNA TGTGCCAGCAGTGGGCCGGCCGTTGGGTACGGCTCACCCCTCCACTTT. It is translated as CASSGPAVGYGSPLHF.

The J gene is TRBJ2-5, the V gene TRBV9; D tentatively fits TRBD1 or TRBD2 (6 bases each). The CDR3 totals 16 residues. Germline values: CDR1 SGDLS, CDR2 YYNGEE. V dropped 3 bases and J dropped 5 bases, with 20 bases sitting between them. CDR3 sequence reads: CASSDGGTKGSETQYF. The DNA for the CDR3 is TGTGCCAGCAGCGATGGGGGGACAAAGGGGAGTGAGACCCAGTACTTC.

This chain uses TRBV11-2 with TRBJ1-2; D perhaps matches TRBD1 (6 bases). This CDR3 is built from 15 residues. Germline V CDR1 and CDR2: SGHAT, FQNNGV. Trimming removed 0 bases from V and 4 bases from J, with 12 bases in between. The chain's CDR3 is CASSLDGGGGYGYTF. The CDR3, as DNA: TGTGCCAGCAGCTTAGATGGAGGGGGGGGCTATGGCTACACCTTC.

This clonotype was picked up many times. A read error may be the cause here, since a much bigger clone is one base away. The rearrangement uses TRBV5-1 and TRBJ2-5; no firm D call. The CDR3 runs to 12 residues. The V gene's germline CDR1 is SGHRS and CDR2 YFSETQ. Trimming took off 3 bases at V and 0 bases at J, with 3 bases between the two ends. The CDR3 DNA reads TGCGCCAGCAGCTGGGACCAAGAGACCCAGTACTTC. This translates into CASSWDQETQYF.

This clonotype showed up many times. A read error may produce the germline difference seen at one junction end. This chain links TRBV12-3 or TRBV12-4 with TRBJ2-1, with TRBD2 matching 14 bases. The CDR3 consists of 16 residues. The chain's CDR3 is CASSLAGTSGRNEQFF. The CDR3 DNA is TGCGCCAGCAGCTTAGCCGGGACTAGCGGGAGAAATGAGCAGTTCTTC.

This clonotype was counted a few times. The chain employs TRBV12-3 or TRBV12-4 and TRBJ1-1; a weak D match, TRBD1 (5 bases). The germline V and J ends were trimmed by 6 bases and 0 bases, with 14 bases remaining between them. This CDR3 is built from 15 residues. CDR3 amino acids: CASSGHGRVNTEAFF. The CDR3 DNA follows: TGTGCCAGCAGCGGACACGGACGGGTGAACACTGAAGCTTTCTTT.

Only a few counts were recorded for this clonotype. V usage is TRBV6-1 and J usage is TRBJ2-2; TRBD2 matches 8 bases. This CDR3 region has 16 residues. Germline values: CDR1 MNHNS, CDR2 SASEGT. V was pared by 7 bases and J by 0 bases, with 7 bases of the junction left unmatched. The CDR3 nucleotides read TGTGCCAGCAAGAGGAGTAGCGGGGCGAACACCGGGGAGCTGTTTTTT. This encodes CASKRSSGANTGELFF.

The table lists this clonotype with many counts. The chain combines TRBV2 with TRBJ1-5; unclear D gene. This CDR3 spans 13 amino acids. V was trimmed by 5 bases and J by 3 bases, leaving 8 bases between them. Germline assignment: CDR1 SNHLY and CDR2 FYNNEI. CDR3 amino acids: CASSRNTNQPQHF. The CDR3 DNA reads TGTGCCAGCAGTCGCAACACCAATCAGCCCCAGCATTTT.

The chain links TRBV2 to TRBJ2-7; the D gene is possibly TRBD1 (6 bases). CDR1 SNHLY and CDR2 FYNNEI come from the germline V gene. Trimming removed 5 bases at V and 1 base at J, with 12 bases between. The CDR3 has 14 amino acids. For the CDR3, the DNA is TGTGCCAGCAGTAACCGGGACAAATCCTACGAGCAGTACTTC. It encodes CASSNRDKSYEQYF. Full variable domain (outside the CDR3, taken from reference TRBV2 and TRBJ2-7): EPEVTQTPSHQVTQMGQEVILRCVPISNHLYFYWYRQILGQKVEFLVSFYNNEISEKSEIFDDQFSVERPDGSNFTLKIRSTKLEDSAMYFCASSNRDKSYEQYFGPGTRLTVT.

The chain combines TRBV5-1 with TRBJ1-1; D is possibly TRBD1 (5 bases). The CDR3 runs 14 residues. Trimming removed 4 bases at V and 4 bases at J, with 14 bases between. Germline V lookup: CDR1 SGHRS, CDR2 YFSETQ. CDR3 DNA sequence: TGCGCCAGCAGCCTCAGGGTTGGTGGCACTGAAGCTTTCTTT. Protein: CASSLRVGGTEAFF.

The J gene is TRBJ2-1, the V gene TRBV27; 10 positions agree with TRBD2. V was pared by 6 bases and J by 2 bases, with 4 bases of the junction left unmatched. This CDR3 has 15 residues. CDR1 MNHEY and CDR2 SMNVEV come from the germline V gene (reference sequence). The CDR3, as DNA: TGTGCCAGCAGGCCTGGACTAGCGGCCTACAATGAGCAGTTCTTC. Protein sequence: CASRPGLAAYNEQFF.

The chain employs TRBV20-1 and TRBJ1-2, with D possibly TRBD1 on 5 matching bases. Looked up from germline, CDR1 is DFQATT and CDR2 is SNEGSKA (reference sequence). The CDR3 consists of 16 residues. Trimming removed 6 bases at V and 4 bases at J, with 24 bases between. The chain's CDR3 is CSATPMGVEVVYGYTF. CDR3 bases: TGCAGTGCGACCCCGATGGGGGTAGAGGTCGTCTATGGCTACACCTTC.

The chain employs TRBV11-2 and TRBJ2-7; 7 bases match TRBD2. The CDR3 extends over 14 amino acids. Germline CDR1 reads SGHAT; CDR2 reads FQNNGV. J lost 0 bases, V lost 6 bases, and 5 bases had no gene match. As DNA, the CDR3 is TGTGCCAGCAGGGGAGGGAGGAGCTCCTACGAGCAGTACTTC. Protein sequence: CASRGGRSSYEQYF.

The gene calls are TRBV9 and TRBJ2-3; 9 bases are a match to TRBD2. Germline V gene sequence: CDR1 SGDLS, CDR2 YYNGEE. The CDR3 length is 16 residues. Trimming at V came to 0 bases and at J to 5 bases, leaving 7 bases not matched to a gene. In DNA form, the CDR3 reads TGTGCCAGCAGCGTAGGGGGGACTAGCCGAGGAGATACGCAGTATTTT. This sequence encodes CASSVGGTSRGDTQYF. The entire variable domain, with the rest obtained from reference TRBV9 and TRBJ2-3, is as follows: DSGVTQTPKHLITATGQRVTLRCSPRSGDLSVYWYQQSLDQGLQFLIQYYNGEERAKGNILERFSAQQFPDLHSELNLSSLELGDSALYFCASSVGGTSRGDTQYFGPGTRLTVL.

This clonotype was found many times. This chain connects TRBV29-1 to TRBJ2-7; tentative D call: TRBD1 (5 bases). The CDR3 loop spans 13 amino acids. The ends were cut back, 1 base at V and 6 bases at J, with 13 bases in the middle. Germline CDR1 SQVTM, CDR2 ANQGSEA. As DNA, the CDR3 is TGCAGCGTTGAAGTCGGGCAGGGCGGCGAGCAGTACTTC. Translating gives CSVEVGQGGEQYF.

In this sample, this clonotype turned up a few times. V gene TRBV5-1 combines with J gene TRBJ2-4; TRBD1 is a possible D gene (6 bases). There are 17 residues in the CDR3. The germline CDR1 and CDR2 sequences are SGHRS and YFSETQ. Trimming removed 4 bases at V and 0 bases at J, with 17 bases between. In DNA form, the CDR3 reads TGCGCCAGCAGCCCGGCGCTTGCAGGGGTAGCCAAAAACATTCAGTACTTC. The encoded protein is CASSPALAGVAKNIQYF.

On this clonotype: A much larger clone sits a single nucleotide away, making a read error possible. This CDR3 is missing its conserved last phenylalanine or tryptophan, likely due to a read error. The V call is TRBV5-1, the J call TRBJ2-7; TRBD1 agrees at 10 bases. V dropped 7 bases and J dropped 5; count of bases not matched to a gene: 3. Germline V gene data show CDR1 as SGHRS and CDR2 as YFSETQ. The CDR3 extends over 12 amino acids. CDR3 amino acids: CASSTGGHEQYC. CDR3 nucleotide sequence: TGCGCCAGCTCGACAGGGGGCCACGAGCAGTACTGC.

This clonotype was seen a few times. The chain joins TRBV20-1 to TRBJ2-5; D possibly corresponds to TRBD2 (5 bases). From germline, CDR1 is DFQATT and CDR2 SNEGSKA (reference sequence). Deletions cut 6 bases from V and 2 bases from J, with 13 bases between. The CDR3 has 13 residues. CDR3 sequence (DNA): TGCAGTGCCCCGTACGGGGAGCAAGAGACCCAGTACTTC. Its translation: CSAPYGEQETQYF.

This clonotype was seen only a few times. The V call is TRBV12-3 or TRBV12-4, the J call TRBJ1-3, with 9 bases identical to TRBD1. This CDR3 has 15 amino acids. Trimming took 3 bases from V and 4 from J; bases not matched to a gene: 4. CDR3 DNA sequence: TGTGCCAGCAGTTTTTCGGGGACAGGGGGAAACACCATATATTTT. Its translation is CASSFSGTGGNTIYF.

This chain connects TRBV6-1 to TRBJ2-3, with TRBD2 matching 13 bases. There are 18 residues in the CDR3. Germline V gene data show CDR1 as MNHNS and CDR2 as SASEGT. V lost 7 bases to trimming and J lost 0 bases; unmatched junction nucleotides: 10. As DNA, the CDR3 is TGTGCCAGCACCAAACTAGCGGGAGGGCCACGGAGCACAGATACGCAGTATTTT. Translation gives CASTKLAGGPRSTDTQYF.

This clonotype turned up a few times. The chain carries TRBV5-1 and TRBJ1-4, with 7 nucleotides matching TRBD1. V was clipped by 3 bases and J by 5 bases; unmatched bases: 7. The CDR3 covers 15 residues. The germline V gene encodes CDR1 SGHRS and CDR2 YFSETQ. In nucleotides, the CDR3 is TGCGCCAGCAGCTCCACGGGACAGCAAAATGAAAAACTGTTTTTT. As protein: CASSSTGQQNEKLFF.